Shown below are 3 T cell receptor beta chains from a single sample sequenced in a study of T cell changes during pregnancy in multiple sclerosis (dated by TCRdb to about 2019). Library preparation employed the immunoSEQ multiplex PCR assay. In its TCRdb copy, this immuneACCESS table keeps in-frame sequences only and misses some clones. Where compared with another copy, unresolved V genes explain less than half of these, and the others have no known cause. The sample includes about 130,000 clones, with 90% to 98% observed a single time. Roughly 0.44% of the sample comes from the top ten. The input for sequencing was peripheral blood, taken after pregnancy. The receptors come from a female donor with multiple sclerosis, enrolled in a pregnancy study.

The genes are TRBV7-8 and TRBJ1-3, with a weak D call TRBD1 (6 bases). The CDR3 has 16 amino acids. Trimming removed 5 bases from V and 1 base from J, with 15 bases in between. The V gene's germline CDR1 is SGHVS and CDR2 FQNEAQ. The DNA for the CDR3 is TGTGCCAGCAGCCTAAAGACAGGTGGTTCTGGAAACACCATATATTTT. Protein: CASSLKTGGSGNTIYF. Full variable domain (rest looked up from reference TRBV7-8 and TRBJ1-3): GAGVSQSPRYKVAKRGQDVALRCDPISGHVSLFWYQQALGQGPEFLTYFQNEAQLDKSGLPSDRFFAERPEGSVSTLKIQRTQQEDSAVYLCASSLKTGGSGNTIYFGEGSWLTVV.

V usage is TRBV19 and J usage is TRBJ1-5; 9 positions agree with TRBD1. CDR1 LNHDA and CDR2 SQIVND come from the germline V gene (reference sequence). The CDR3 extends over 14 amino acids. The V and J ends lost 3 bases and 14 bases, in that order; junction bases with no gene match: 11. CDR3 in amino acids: CASSILTGGKLEHF. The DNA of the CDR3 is TGTGCCAGTAGTATCTTGACAGGGGGAAAACTAGAGCATTTT.

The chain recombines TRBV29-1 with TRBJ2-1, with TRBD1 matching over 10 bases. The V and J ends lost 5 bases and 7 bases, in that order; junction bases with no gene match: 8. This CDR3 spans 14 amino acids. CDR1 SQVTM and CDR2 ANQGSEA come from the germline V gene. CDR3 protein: CSVPDRGLWNEQFF. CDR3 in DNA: TGCAGCGTTCCCGACAGGGGGCTTTGGAATGAGCAGTTCTTC.